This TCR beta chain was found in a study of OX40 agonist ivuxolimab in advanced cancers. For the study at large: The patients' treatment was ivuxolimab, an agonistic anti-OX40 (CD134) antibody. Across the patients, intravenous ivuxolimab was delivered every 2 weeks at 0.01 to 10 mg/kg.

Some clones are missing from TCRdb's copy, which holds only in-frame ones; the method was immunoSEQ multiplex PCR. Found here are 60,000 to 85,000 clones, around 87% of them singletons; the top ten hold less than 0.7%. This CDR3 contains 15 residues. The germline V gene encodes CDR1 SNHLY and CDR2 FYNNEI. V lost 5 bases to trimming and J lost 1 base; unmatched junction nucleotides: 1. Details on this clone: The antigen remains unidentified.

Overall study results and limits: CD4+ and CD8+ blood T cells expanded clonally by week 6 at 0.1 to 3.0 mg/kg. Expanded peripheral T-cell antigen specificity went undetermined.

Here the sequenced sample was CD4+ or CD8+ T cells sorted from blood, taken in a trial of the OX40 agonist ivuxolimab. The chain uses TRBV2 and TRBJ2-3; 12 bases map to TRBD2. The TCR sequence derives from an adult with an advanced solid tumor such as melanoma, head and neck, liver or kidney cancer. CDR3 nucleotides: TGTGCCAGCAGTCGACTAGCGGGGGGCACAGATACGCAGTATTTT. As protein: CASSRLAGGTDTQYF.